This passage covers 25 T cell receptor beta chains from one sample sequenced in a study of blood T cell repertoires in COVID-19. TCRdb keeps only in-frame clones here, not all; method: immunoSEQ multiplex PCR. The top ten clones hold approximately 8.8% of a sample with a few hundred thousand clones, about 89% of them seen once. The sequencing sample was made of PBMCs or T cells enriched from blood (not recorded which). The source of these receptors is a woman aged 40-49 years who had recovered from COVID-19.

The J gene is TRBJ2-2, the V gene TRBV7-3; 9 bases are a match to TRBD2. From germline, CDR1 is SGHTA and CDR2 FQGTGA. This CDR3 comprises 15 residues. The J segment lost 4 bases and the V segment lost 2 bases, leaving 2 bases of the junction unmatched. The CDR3 DNA reads as TGTGCCAGCAGCTTAGCGGGAGGGCGCACCGGGGAGCTGTTTTTT. Translating gives CASSLAGGRTGELFF.

The chain uses TRBV7-2 and TRBJ2-7; 7 nucleotides line up with TRBD2. Germline CDR1 is SGHTA and CDR2 is FQGNSA. J was trimmed by 4 bases and V by 0 bases; bases with no gene match: 6. The CDR3 covers 15 residues. CDR3 sequence: CASSLASGLLYEQYF. The DNA of the CDR3 is TGTGCCAGCAGCTTAGCTAGCGGGTTACTTTACGAGCAGTACTTC.

V and J are TRBV9 and TRBJ2-5, with TRBD2 as a possible D gene (6 bases). V was cut by 0 bases and J by 4 bases, with 13 bases left in between. The CDR3 length is 15 residues. Germline V CDR1 and CDR2: SGDLS, YYNGEE. The CDR3 sequence is CASSVEEGRAETQYF. CDR3 bases: TGTGCCAGCAGCGTAGAGGAGGGGCGCGCAGAGACCCAGTACTTC. The whole variable domain, remainder taken from reference TRBV9 and TRBJ2-5, is DSGVTQTPKHLITATGQRVTLRCSPRSGDLSVYWYQQSLDQGLQFLIQYYNGEERAKGNILERFSAQQFPDLHSELNLSSLELGDSALYFCASSVEEGRAETQYFGPGTRLLVL.

The chain recombines TRBV24-1 with TRBJ2-7; a weak D match, TRBD2 (5 bases). This CDR3 contains 13 residues. Deletions cut 3 bases from V and 6 bases from J, with 11 bases between. From germline, CDR1 is KGHDR and CDR2 SFDVKD. The CDR3 spells CATSDLRGGEQYF. The CDR3, as DNA: TGTGCCACCAGTGATCTACGGGGTGGCGAGCAGTACTTC.

CDR3 nucleotides: TGCGCCAGCAGTGATGGGACTAGCGGGATGGTACCCTACGAGCAGTACTTC. As protein: CASSDGTSGMVPYEQYF. The gene calls are TRBV10-2 and TRBJ2-7; 13 bases are shared with TRBD2. Germline trimming cut 3 bases from V and 2 bases from J; bases unmatched to any gene: 7. The length of the CDR3 is 17 residues. Per the germline V gene, CDR1 is WSHSY and CDR2 is SAAADI.

This clone was detected only once. The V gene is TRBV2, the J gene TRBJ1-2; a possible D gene is TRBD1 (5 bases). Germline loops: CDR1 SNHLY, CDR2 FYNNEI. V lost 4 bases, J lost 6 bases, and 18 bases lay in between. This CDR3 has 15 amino acids. CDR3 residues: CASSVDRSGGDGYTF. In DNA form, the CDR3 reads TGTGCCAGCAGTGTCGATAGGTCGGGGGGAGATGGCTACACCTTC.

Here the CDR3 DNA reads TGTGCCAGCAGCGGTCAGCGGGGGGACTACGAGCAGTACTTC. Its translation: CASSGQRGDYEQYF. V and J are TRBV5-6 and TRBJ2-7; 9 positions match TRBD2. This CDR3 has 14 amino acids. Germline V gene data show CDR1 as SGHDT and CDR2 as YYEEEE. J gave up 3 bases and V 4 bases, and 5 bases lay outside the gene matches.

DNA of the CDR3: TGTGCCAGCAGCTTCCTAGCCGGGGAGCTGTTTTTT. Its protein is CASSFLAGELFF. This chain joins TRBV7-3 and TRBJ2-2; D is unclear. The germline V gene encodes CDR1 SGHTA and CDR2 FQGTGA. The germline V and J ends were trimmed by 3 bases and 6 bases, with 5 bases remaining between them. The CDR3 runs 12 residues.

This sequence joins TRBV11-3 and TRBJ2-5, with 8 positions matching TRBD2. Germline CDR1 and CDR2: SGHNT and YENEEA. V lost 1 base to trimming and J lost 5 bases; unmatched junction nucleotides: 6. CDR3 length: 15 residues. CDR3 in DNA: TGTGCCAGCAGCTTAGGTGCCGGACTAGCCGAGACCCAGTACTTC. It yields the protein CASSLGAGLAETQYF.

About this clone itself: Additional DNA sequences in this sample encode the identical CDR3. The chain uses TRBV19 and TRBJ2-7, with D tentatively TRBD2 (6 bases). V lost 3 bases and J lost 1, with 10 bases in between. Germline-derived CDR1 and CDR2 are LNHDA and SQIVND (reference sequence). The CDR3 is 14 amino acids. CDR3 nucleotides: TGTGCCAGTAGTATTCCCGGGAGATCCTACGAGCAGTACTTC. This sequence encodes CASSIPGRSYEQYF. Together with reference TRBV19 and TRBJ2-7, the CDR3 gives the full variable domain: DGGITQSPKYLFRKEGQNVTLSCEQNLNHDAMYWYRQDPGQGLRLIYYSQIVNDFQKGDIAEGYSVSREKKESFPLTVTSAQKNPTAFYLCASSIPGRSYEQYFGPGTRLTVT.

V usage is TRBV7-8 and J usage is TRBJ2-1, with TRBD2 as a possible D gene (6 bases). The V and J ends lost 6 bases and 6 bases respectively, with 18 bases between them. The CDR3 extends over 15 amino acids. The germline gives CDR1 SGHVS, CDR2 FQNEAQ. CDR3 amino acids: CASSSWSRGTNEQFF. The CDR3 DNA is TGTGCCAGCAGTTCTTGGTCCCGCGGGACCAATGAGCAGTTCTTC.

In regard to this clone: No conserved phenylalanine or tryptophan ends this CDR3, so it is likely a read error. The J gene is TRBJ1-2, the V gene TRBV5-6; D remains unclear. Germline values: CDR1 SGHDT, CDR2 YYEEEE. The V end lost 2 bases, the J end lost 8 bases, and 10 bases lay between the germline ends. CDR3 length: 12 residues. The CDR3 nucleotides are TGTGCCAGCAGCTTCACCAAGCGGGGCTACACCTCC. This codes for CASSFTKRGYTS.

The chain combines TRBV28 with TRBJ2-1; 12 bases are a match to TRBD2. Trimming cost V 6 bases and J 7 bases; bases outside gene matches: 13. CDR3 length equals 17 residues. The germline V gene encodes CDR1 MDHEN and CDR2 SYDVKM. CDR3 sequence reads: CASRAPTGLAGINEQFF. As DNA, the CDR3 is TGTGCCAGCAGAGCACCCACGGGACTAGCGGGTATAAATGAGCAGTTCTTC.

V gene TRBV3-1 (or the pseudogene TRBV3-2) combines with J gene TRBJ2-1, with 8 bases matching TRBD2. The CDR3 totals 15 residues. Germline lookup yields CDR1 LGHDT and CDR2 YNNKEL (reference sequence). Losses at the gene ends were 4 bases for V and 2 bases for J; bases not matched to a gene: 4. This chain's CDR3 is CASSPREGAYNEQFF. CDR3 coding DNA: TGTGCCAGCAGCCCCCGGGAGGGTGCCTACAATGAGCAGTTCTTC.

The chain employs TRBV6-2 or TRBV6-3 and TRBJ1-2, with D possibly being TRBD1 (5 bases). The V gene lost 4 bases and the J gene lost 4 bases, with 7 bases spanning the gap. The V gene's germline CDR1 is MNHEY and CDR2 SVGEGT. The CDR3 is 12 residues long. The CDR3 DNA reads TGTGCCAGCAGTTCGACAGTCTATGGCTACACCTTC. It translates to CASSSTVYGYTF.

V is TRBV10-2 and J is TRBJ1-2; perhaps TRBD1 as D (5 bases). The CDR3 has 15 residues. V lost 2 bases to trimming and J lost 4 bases, with 14 bases between them. Germline loops: CDR1 WSHSY, CDR2 SAAADI. The CDR3, as DNA: TGCGCCAGCAGTGAGAGGGGAACAGTCGCCTATGGCTACACCTTC. It yields the protein CASSERGTVAYGYTF.

V and J are TRBV5-1 and TRBJ2-3; 7 bases are shared with TRBD1. From germline, CDR1 is SGHRS and CDR2 YFSETQ. The CDR3 contains 16 residues. Trimming cost V 1 base and J 0 bases; bases outside gene matches: 5. The CDR3 region has the DNA TGCGCCAGCAGCTTGAGGGGGCGAGGAAGCACAGATACGCAGTATTTT. Translated, it gives CASSLRGRGSTDTQYF.

This clone was found once. This CDR3 is CASSIQGYNSPLHF. The CDR3 region has the DNA TGTGCCAGTAGTATCCAGGGGTATAATTCACCCCTCCACTTT. The chain joins TRBV19 to TRBJ1-6; weak D call: TRBD1 (6 bases). V dropped 3 bases and J dropped 4 bases, with 7 bases sitting between them. Germline CDR1 is LNHDA and CDR2 is SQIVND (reference sequence). This CDR3 spans 14 amino acids.

The gene calls are TRBV28 and TRBJ1-2; D not resolved. The CDR3 runs to 13 residues. Germline CDR1 and CDR2: MDHEN and SYDVKM. Trimming pared 2 bases from V and 6 bases from J, leaving 10 bases between. The CDR3 DNA reads as TGTGCCAGCAGTTTAAATCGCGGGGATGGCTACACCTTC. Protein product: CASSLNRGDGYTF.

The chain has TRBV29-1 and TRBJ2-2; perhaps TRBD2 as D (5 bases). Looked up from germline, CDR1 is SQVTM and CDR2 is ANQGSEA. The CDR3 is 14 amino acids. V shed 2 bases and J shed 0 bases, with 7 bases lying between them. The CDR3 nucleotides read TGCAGCGTTGAAATCGGGGCGAACACCGGGGAGCTGTTTTTT. As protein: CSVEIGANTGELFF.

The chain joins TRBV27 to TRBJ2-1, with TRBD2 identical over 11 bases. CDR3 size: 16 residues. Germline CDR1 MNHEY, CDR2 SMNVEV (reference sequence). The junction had 6 bases not matched to a gene; V was cut back by 5 bases and J by 3 bases. CDR3 bases: TGTGCCAGCAGTCTGGGGACTAGCGGATACTACAATGAGCAGTTCTTC. It yields the protein CASSLGTSGYYNEQFF.

In its sample, this clone was seen a few times. The CDR3 nucleotides are TGTGCCACCAGACCGGGACTCCTGAACACCGGGGAGCTGTTTTTT. It encodes CATRPGLLNTGELFF. The chain carries TRBV15 and TRBJ2-2, with a tentative D call TRBD2 (6 bases). Trimming removed 6 bases at V and 1 base at J, with 12 bases between. Germline V gene sequence: CDR1 LNHNV, CDR2 YYDKDF (reference sequence). CDR3 length equals 15 residues.

The chain joins TRBV28 to TRBJ1-6; D may be TRBD1 (5 bases). The germline V and J ends were trimmed by 3 bases and 7 bases, with 13 bases remaining between them. The V gene's germline CDR1 is MDHEN and CDR2 SYDVKM. The length of the CDR3 is 15 residues. The CDR3 is CASSFRGVRNSPLHF. The CDR3 DNA reads TGTGCCAGCAGTTTCCGGGGGGTGCGGAATTCACCCCTCCACTTT.

This chain links TRBV9 with TRBJ1-4, with 7 positions matching TRBD1. The germline gives CDR1 SGDLS, CDR2 YYNGEE. This CDR3 has 14 residues. With 2 bases clipped from V and 4 bases from J, the junction kept 2 bases outside the gene matches. CDR3 region: CASSVGTDNEKLFF. In DNA form, the CDR3 reads TGTGCCAGCAGCGTTGGGACAGATAATGAAAAACTGTTTTTT.

This chain connects TRBV11-2 to TRBJ2-7; maybe TRBD2 (6 bases). With 5 bases removed from V and 5 bases from J, the gap between germline ends came to 13 bases. The CDR3 has 13 residues. Germline CDR1 reads SGHAT; CDR2 reads FQNNGV. The CDR3 is CASSRLGSHEQYF. The DNA of the CDR3 is TGTGCCAGCAGCCGACTAGGTTCCCACGAGCAGTACTTC.